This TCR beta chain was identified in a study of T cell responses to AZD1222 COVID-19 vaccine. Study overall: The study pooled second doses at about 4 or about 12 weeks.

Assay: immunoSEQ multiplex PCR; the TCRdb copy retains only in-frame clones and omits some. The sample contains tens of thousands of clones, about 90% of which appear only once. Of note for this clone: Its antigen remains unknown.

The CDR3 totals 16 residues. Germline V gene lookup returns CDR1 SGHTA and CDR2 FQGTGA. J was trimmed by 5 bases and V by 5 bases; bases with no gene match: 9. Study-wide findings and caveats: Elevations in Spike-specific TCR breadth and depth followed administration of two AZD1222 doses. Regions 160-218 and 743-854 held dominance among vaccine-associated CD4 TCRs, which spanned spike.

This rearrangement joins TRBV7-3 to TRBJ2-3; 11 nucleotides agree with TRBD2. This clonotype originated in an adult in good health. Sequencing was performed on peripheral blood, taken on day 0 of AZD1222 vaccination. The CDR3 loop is CASSPIAGGPGDTQYF. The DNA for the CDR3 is TGTGCCAGCAGCCCCATAGCGGGAGGGCCGGGAGATACGCAGTATTTT.